A selection of T cell receptor beta chains follows, all from one sample in a study of blood T cell repertoires in COVID-19. Some clones are missing from TCRdb's copy, which holds only in-frame ones; the method was immunoSEQ multiplex PCR. The sample carries about 300,000 clones, 80% to 95% recorded once. The sequenced material came from peripheral blood. These receptors originate from a woman aged 25-40 years with COVID-19, enrolled during active disease. The conserved cysteine and the conserved F or W are not part of the CDR3 here.

10	TRBV12-3/TRBV12-4	ASSSSNVRQY
13	TRBV5-1	ASSLPTGGNEKLF
11	TRBV11-2	ASSLEQGTSYT
12	TRBV10-1	ASSESNLGNTIY
12	TRBV10-3	AISEIAGTTEQY
17	TRBV6-2/TRBV6-3	ASSYSTAGGKANTGELF
13	TRBV28	ASSSRTGEGSPLH
13	TRBV2	ASRAGQASNQPQH
13	TRBV28	ASRLAGVFTGELF
14	TRBV5-1	ASSQSGTLSTDTQY
13	TRBV15	ATSRGQAGNYGYT
10	TRBV7-9	ASSSLGDEQY
15	TRBV21-1	ASSPHIRDPSGNTIY
13	TRBV14	ASSLDRTGRETQY
15	TRBV18	ASSEPGLAGFQETQY
12	TRBV27	ASRGGQGSEKLF
13	TRBV19	ASSTLAGVNYGYT
15	TRBV11-2	ASSLALTASGLYEQY
15	TRBV7-3	ASSLAGPPSSGNTIY
13	TRBV4-1	ASSQDERLLYGYT
15	TRBV5-1	ASSNPQGLAGGETQY